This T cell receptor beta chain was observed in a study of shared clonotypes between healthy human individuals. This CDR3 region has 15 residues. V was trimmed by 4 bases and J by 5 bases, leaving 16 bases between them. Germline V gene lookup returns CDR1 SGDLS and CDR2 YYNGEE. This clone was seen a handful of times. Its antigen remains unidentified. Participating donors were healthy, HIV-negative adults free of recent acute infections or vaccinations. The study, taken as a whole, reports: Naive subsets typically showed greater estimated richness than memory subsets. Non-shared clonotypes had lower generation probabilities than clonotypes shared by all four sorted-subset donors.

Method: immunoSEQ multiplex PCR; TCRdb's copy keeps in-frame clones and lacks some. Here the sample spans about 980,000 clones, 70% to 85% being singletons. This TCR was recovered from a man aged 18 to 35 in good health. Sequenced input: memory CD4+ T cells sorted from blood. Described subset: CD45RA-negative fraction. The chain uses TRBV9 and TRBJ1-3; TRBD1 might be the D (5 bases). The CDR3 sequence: CASSPGGDQRNTIYF. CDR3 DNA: TGTGCCAGCAGCCCAGGAGGGGATCAGCGAAACACCATATATTTT.